A selection of T cell receptor beta chains follows, all from one sample in a study of post-analysis software for immune sequencing data. TCRdb re-analysed the PCR reads in MiXCR, keeping a single row per CDR3 protein. This table has hundreds of thousands of distinct CDR3 sequences, just under 30% appearing once. Sequenced material: blood. These receptors were obtained from a girl aged 5-17 years with multiple sclerosis. CDR3s include the opening cysteine and the closing phenylalanine or tryptophan. A D gene is named only where the DNA matches it firmly. Clone size is shown for a subset of rows, as once, few, many or a class of expanded clone.

j_call: TRBJ1-4; d_call: TRBD1; cdr3_length: 14; v_call: TRBV7-9; clone_size: few; cdr3_aa: CASSLDRALEKLFF; cdr3_nt: TGTGCCAGCAGCCTTGACAGGGCCCTAGAAAAACTGTTTTTT
j_call: TRBJ2-3; d_call: TRBD2; cdr3_length: 13; v_call: TRBV10-3; clone_size: NA; cdr3_aa: CAITRTSTDTQYF; cdr3_nt: TGTGCCATCACCCGGACTAGTACAGATACGCAGTATTTT
j_call: TRBJ2-7; d_call: NA; cdr3_length: 17; v_call: TRBV7-9; clone_size: NA; cdr3_aa: CASSPKQGSPSSYEQYF; cdr3_nt: TGTGCCAGCAGCCCCAAACAGGGATCCCCTTCCTCCTACGAGCAGTACTTC
j_call: TRBJ1-2; d_call: NA; cdr3_length: 14; v_call: TRBV12-3/TRBV12-4; clone_size: few; cdr3_aa: CASSLYTGGYGYTF; cdr3_nt: TGTGCCAGCAGTTTATATACAGGAGGCTATGGCTACACCTTC
j_call: TRBJ2-7; d_call: TRBD2; cdr3_length: 16; v_call: TRBV20-1; clone_size: once; cdr3_aa: CSARVAGGPMSYEQYF; cdr3_nt: TGCAGTGCTAGAGTCGCGGGAGGGCCGATGTCCTACGAGCAGTACTTC
j_call: TRBJ1-4; d_call: TRBD1; cdr3_length: 14; v_call: TRBV12-3/TRBV12-4; clone_size: NA; cdr3_aa: CASRWTGANEKLFF; cdr3_nt: TGTGCCAGCAGGTGGACAGGGGCTAATGAAAAACTGTTTTTT
j_call: TRBJ2-1; d_call: TRBD2; cdr3_length: 14; v_call: TRBV20-1; clone_size: few; cdr3_aa: CSASGLAGWDEQFF; cdr3_nt: TGCAGTGCTAGCGGCCTAGCGGGGTGGGATGAGCAGTTCTTC
j_call: TRBJ2-1; d_call: TRBD2; cdr3_length: 16; v_call: TRBV6-1; clone_size: NA; cdr3_aa: CVSSRLGTSGKNEQFF; cdr3_nt: TGTGTCAGCAGCCGGTTGGGGACTAGCGGGAAGAATGAGCAGTTCTTC
j_call: TRBJ2-7; d_call: NA; cdr3_length: 15; v_call: TRBV20-1; clone_size: NA; cdr3_aa: CSASLKRGRFYEQYF; cdr3_nt: TGCAGTGCTAGTCTGAAGCGCGGAAGGTTCTACGAGCAGTACTTC
j_call: TRBJ1-2; d_call: NA; cdr3_length: 12; v_call: TRBV20-1; clone_size: many; cdr3_aa: CSATRGDYGYTF; cdr3_nt: TGCAGTGCTACCAGAGGCGACTATGGCTACACCTTC
j_call: TRBJ1-5; d_call: NA; cdr3_length: 14; v_call: TRBV2; clone_size: NA; cdr3_aa: CASSEARGLQPQHF; cdr3_nt: TGTGCCAGCAGTGAAGCGCGGGGCCTTCAGCCCCAGCATTTT
j_call: TRBJ2-7; d_call: TRBD2; cdr3_length: 17; v_call: TRBV20-1; clone_size: few; cdr3_aa: CSADAGLAGGSIYEQYF; cdr3_nt: TGCAGTGCGGACGCGGGATTAGCGGGGGGATCTATCTACGAGCAGTACTTC
j_call: TRBJ2-7; d_call: TRBD1; cdr3_length: 15; v_call: TRBV28; clone_size: NA; cdr3_aa: CASSSGQGARYEQYF; cdr3_nt: TGTGCCAGCAGCTCCGGACAGGGGGCTCGCTACGAGCAGTACTTC
j_call: TRBJ2-4; d_call: NA; cdr3_length: 15; v_call: TRBV28; clone_size: few; cdr3_aa: CASSFSDVAKNIQYF; cdr3_nt: TGTGCCAGCAGTTTTAGTGATGTAGCCAAAAACATTCAGTACTTC
j_call: TRBJ2-7; d_call: NA; cdr3_length: 14; v_call: TRBV7-8; clone_size: few; cdr3_aa: CASTTGGDSGEQYF; cdr3_nt: TGTGCCAGCACCACAGGGGGGGATTCCGGCGAGCAGTACTTC
j_call: TRBJ2-7; d_call: TRBD1; cdr3_length: 16; v_call: TRBV7-9; clone_size: NA; cdr3_aa: CASSFRQGEAYNEQYF; cdr3_nt: TGTGCCAGCAGCTTTAGACAGGGGGAGGCCTACAATGAGCAGTACTTC
j_call: TRBJ2-4; d_call: NA; cdr3_length: 17; v_call: TRBV6-2/TRBV6-3; clone_size: NA; cdr3_aa: CASRAPERTLAKNIQYF; cdr3_nt: TGTGCCAGCAGAGCACCGGAGCGGACCCTAGCCAAAAACATTCAGTACTTC
j_call: TRBJ2-3; d_call: TRBD2; cdr3_length: 18; v_call: TRBV7-9; clone_size: NA; cdr3_aa: CASSPRTSGGQGADTQYF; cdr3_nt: TGTGCCAGCAGCCCACGGACTAGCGGGGGGCAAGGGGCAGATACGCAGTATTTT
j_call: TRBJ2-7; d_call: NA; cdr3_length: 13; v_call: TRBV6-2/TRBV6-3; clone_size: NA; cdr3_aa: CASRWTLSYEQYF; cdr3_nt: TGTGCCAGCAGATGGACACTCTCCTACGAGCAGTACTTC
j_call: TRBJ1-4; d_call: NA; cdr3_length: 12; v_call: TRBV6-6; clone_size: NA; cdr3_aa: CASHRETEKLFF; cdr3_nt: TGTGCCAGTCACAGGGAAACTGAAAAACTGTTTTTT